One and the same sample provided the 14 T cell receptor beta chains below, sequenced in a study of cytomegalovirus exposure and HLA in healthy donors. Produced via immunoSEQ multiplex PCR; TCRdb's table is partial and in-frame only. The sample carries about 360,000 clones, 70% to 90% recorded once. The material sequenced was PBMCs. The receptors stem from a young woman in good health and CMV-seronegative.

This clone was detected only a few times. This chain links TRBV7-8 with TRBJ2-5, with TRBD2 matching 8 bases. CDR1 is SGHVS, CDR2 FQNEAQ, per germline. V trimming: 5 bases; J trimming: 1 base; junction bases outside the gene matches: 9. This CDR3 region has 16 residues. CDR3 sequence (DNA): TGTGCCAGCAGCGCAGGACTAGCAACCCGCCAAGAGACCCAGTACTTC. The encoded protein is CASSAGLATRQETQYF.

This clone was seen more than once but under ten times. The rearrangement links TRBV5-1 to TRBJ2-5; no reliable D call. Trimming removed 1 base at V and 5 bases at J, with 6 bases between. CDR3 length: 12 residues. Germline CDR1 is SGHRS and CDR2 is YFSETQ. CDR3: CASSLSLETQYF. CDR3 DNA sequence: TGCGCCAGCAGCTTGTCTCTCGAGACCCAGTACTTC. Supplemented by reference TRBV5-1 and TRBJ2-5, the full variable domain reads KAGVTQTPRYLIKTRGQQVTLSCSPISGHRSVSWYQQTPGQGLQFLFEYFSETQRNKGNFPGRFSGRQFSNSRSEMNVSTLELGDSALYLCASSLSLETQYFGPGTRLLVL.

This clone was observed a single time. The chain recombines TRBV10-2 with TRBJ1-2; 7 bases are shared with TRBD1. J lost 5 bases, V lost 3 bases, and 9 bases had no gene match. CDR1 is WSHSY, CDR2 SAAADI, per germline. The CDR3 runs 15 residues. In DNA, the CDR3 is TGCGCCAGCAGTGATCTACAGGGGCCAGGATATGGCTACACCTTC. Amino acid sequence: CASSDLQGPGYGYTF.

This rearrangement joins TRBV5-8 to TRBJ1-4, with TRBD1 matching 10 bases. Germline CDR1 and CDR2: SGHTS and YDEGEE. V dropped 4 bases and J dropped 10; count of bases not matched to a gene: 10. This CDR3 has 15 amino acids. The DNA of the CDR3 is TGTGCCAGCAGCCCCTGGACAGGGGGTAGGGTAAAACTGTTTTTT. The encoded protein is CASSPWTGGRVKLFF.

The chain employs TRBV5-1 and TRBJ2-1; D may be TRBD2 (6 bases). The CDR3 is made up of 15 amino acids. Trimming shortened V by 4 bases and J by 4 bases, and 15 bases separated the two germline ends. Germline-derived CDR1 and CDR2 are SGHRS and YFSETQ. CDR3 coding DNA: TGCGCCAGCAGCCGGGACTCCCCCGAATACAATGAGCAGTTCTTC. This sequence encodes CASSRDSPEYNEQFF.

The CDR3 protein is CASSQEPGQRNYGYTF. Written as DNA, the CDR3 is TGCGCCAGCAGCCAGGAGCCGGGACAGAGAAACTATGGCTACACCTTC. The V call is TRBV4-1, the J call TRBJ1-2, with TRBD1 identical over 7 bases. J gave up 2 bases and V 3 bases, and 9 bases lay outside the gene matches. The CDR3 extends over 16 amino acids. The germline CDR1 and CDR2 sequences are MGHRA and YSYEKL.

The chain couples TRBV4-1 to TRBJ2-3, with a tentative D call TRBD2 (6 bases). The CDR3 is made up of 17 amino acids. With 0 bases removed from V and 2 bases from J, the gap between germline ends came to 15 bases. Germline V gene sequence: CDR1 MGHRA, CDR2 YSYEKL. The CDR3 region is CASSQESGLSTTDTQYF. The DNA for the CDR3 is TGCGCCAGCAGCCAAGAATCGGGACTCTCAACCACAGATACGCAGTATTTT.

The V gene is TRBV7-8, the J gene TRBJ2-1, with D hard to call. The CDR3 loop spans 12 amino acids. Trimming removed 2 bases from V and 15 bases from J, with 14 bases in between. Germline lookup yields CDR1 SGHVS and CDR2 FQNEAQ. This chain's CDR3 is CASSLISAPGFF. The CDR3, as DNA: TGTGCCAGCAGCTTAATCTCAGCCCCAGGGTTCTTC.

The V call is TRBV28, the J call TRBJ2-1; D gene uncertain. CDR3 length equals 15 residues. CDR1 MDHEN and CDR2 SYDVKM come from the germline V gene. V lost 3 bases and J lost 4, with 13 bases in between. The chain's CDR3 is CASSFAHGGYNEQFF. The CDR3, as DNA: TGTGCCAGCAGTTTTGCCCACGGCGGTTACAATGAGCAGTTCTTC. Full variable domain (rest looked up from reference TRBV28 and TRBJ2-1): DVKVTQSSRYLVKRTGEKVFLECVQDMDHENMFWYRQDPGLGLRLIYFSYDVKMKEKGDIPEGYSVSREKKERFSLILESASTNQTSMYLCASSFAHGGYNEQFFGPGTRLTVL.

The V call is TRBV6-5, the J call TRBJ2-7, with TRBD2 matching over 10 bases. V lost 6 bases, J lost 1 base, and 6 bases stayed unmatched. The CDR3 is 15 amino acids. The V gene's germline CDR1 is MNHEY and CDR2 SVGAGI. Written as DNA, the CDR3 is TGTGCCAGCAGCCCTAGCGGGAGACAATCCTACGAGCAGTACTTC. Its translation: CASSPSGRQSYEQYF.

DNA for the CDR3: TGTGCCAGCAGCTTATCCCGGGTGGGTGAGACCCAGTACTTC. It yields the protein CASSLSRVGETQYF. The chain employs TRBV7-6 and TRBJ2-5; D is uncertain. The length of the CDR3 is 14 residues. Germline CDR1 SGHVS, CDR2 FNYEAQ. V was pared by 2 bases and J by 5 bases, with 12 bases between.

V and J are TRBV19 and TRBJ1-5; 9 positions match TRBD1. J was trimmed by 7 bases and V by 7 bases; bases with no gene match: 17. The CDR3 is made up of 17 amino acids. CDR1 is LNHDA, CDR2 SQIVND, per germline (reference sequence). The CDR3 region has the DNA TGTGCCAGTACCCAGCCTCCCACGGACAGGGGAGTCCAGCCCCAGCATTTT. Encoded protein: CASTQPPTDRGVQPQHF.

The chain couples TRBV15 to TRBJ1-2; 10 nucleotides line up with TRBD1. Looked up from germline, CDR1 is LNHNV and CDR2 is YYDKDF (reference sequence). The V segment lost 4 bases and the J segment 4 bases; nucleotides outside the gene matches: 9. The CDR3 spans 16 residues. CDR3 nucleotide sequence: TGTGCCACCAGCACCTCTTTCAGGGACAGGGGCTATGGCTACACCTTC. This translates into CATSTSFRDRGYGYTF. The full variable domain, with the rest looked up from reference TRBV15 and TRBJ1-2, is DAMVIQNPRYQVTQFGKPVTLSCSQTLNHNVMYWYQQKSSQAPKLLFHYYDKDFNNEADTPDNFQSRRPNTSFCFLDIRSPGLGDTAMYLCATSTSFRDRGYGYTFGSGTRLTVV.

CDR3 in DNA: TGTGCAAGTCGCTTAGCCTCGAGGGTGAGGGCTTTCTTT. This codes for CASRLASRVRAFF. The chain joins TRBV12-2 to TRBJ1-1. TRBV12-2 is a known pseudogene. The CDR3 consists of 13 residues.